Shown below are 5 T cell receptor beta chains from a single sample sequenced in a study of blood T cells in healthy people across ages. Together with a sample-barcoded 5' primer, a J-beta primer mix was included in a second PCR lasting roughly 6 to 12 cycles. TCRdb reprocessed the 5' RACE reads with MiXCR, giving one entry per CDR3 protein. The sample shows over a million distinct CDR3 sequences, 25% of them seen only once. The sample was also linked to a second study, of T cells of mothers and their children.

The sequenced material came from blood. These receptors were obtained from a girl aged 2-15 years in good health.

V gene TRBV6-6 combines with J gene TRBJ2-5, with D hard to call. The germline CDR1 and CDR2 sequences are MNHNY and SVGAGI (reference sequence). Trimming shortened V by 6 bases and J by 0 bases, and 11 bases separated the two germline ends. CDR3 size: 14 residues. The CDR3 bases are TGTGCCAGCAGACCCGGACGGTACCAAGAGACCCAGTACTTC. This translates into CASRPGRYQETQYF.

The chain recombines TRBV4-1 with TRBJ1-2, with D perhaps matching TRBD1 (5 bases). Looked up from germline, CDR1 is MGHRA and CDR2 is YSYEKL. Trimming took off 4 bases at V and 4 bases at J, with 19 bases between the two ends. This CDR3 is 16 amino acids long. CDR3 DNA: TGCGCCAGCAGCCCGACGGGTGCATCGGGGCCCTATGGCTACACCTTC. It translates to CASSPTGASGPYGYTF.

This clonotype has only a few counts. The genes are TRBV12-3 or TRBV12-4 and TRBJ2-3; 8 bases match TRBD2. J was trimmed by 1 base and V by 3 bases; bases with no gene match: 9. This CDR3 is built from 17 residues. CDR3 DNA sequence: TGTGCCAGCAGTTTTCGAACTAGCGGACACGGCACAGATACGCAGTATTTT. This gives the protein CASSFRTSGHGTDTQYF.

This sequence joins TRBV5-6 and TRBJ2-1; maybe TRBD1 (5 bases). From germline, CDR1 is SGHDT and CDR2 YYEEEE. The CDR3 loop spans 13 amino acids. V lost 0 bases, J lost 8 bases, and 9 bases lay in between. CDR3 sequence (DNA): TGTGCCAGCAGCTTGGCCGCCAGGGATGAGCAGTTCTTC. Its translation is CASSLAARDEQFF.

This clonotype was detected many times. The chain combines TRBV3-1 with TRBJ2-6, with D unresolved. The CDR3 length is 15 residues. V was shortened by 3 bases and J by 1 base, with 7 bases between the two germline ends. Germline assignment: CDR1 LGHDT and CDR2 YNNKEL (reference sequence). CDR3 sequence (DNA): TGTGCCAGCAGCCAGGACGGGTCTGGGGCCAACGTCCTGACTTTC. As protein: CASSQDGSGANVLTF.